A selection of T cell receptor beta chains follows, all from one sample in a study of cytomegalovirus exposure and HLA in healthy donors. Assay used: immunoSEQ multiplex PCR; TCRdb lists only in-frame clones, some missing. The sample yields 50,000 to 65,000 clones, more than 70% seen once. The specimen sequenced was PBMCs. All receptors come from a woman in her thirties or forties in good health and CMV-seropositive. The CDR3 runs from the conserved cysteine through the conserved F or W. The D gene is left open where the match is weak. Part of the rows lack a size; the others show once, few, many or a class for expanded clones.

>NA|TRBV14|TRBJ2-5|TRBD1
TGTGCCAGCAGCCAAGGAGTAGGCAGGGGGCAAGAGACCCAGTACTTC
CASSQGVGRGQETQYF
>NA|TRBV19|TRBJ2-1|TRBD1
TGTGCCAGTAGTACCCTGGGACAGGGCACGGGTGAGCAGTTCTTC
CASSTLGQGTGEQFF
>NA|TRBV18|TRBJ2-3|TRBD1
TGTGCCAGCTCCCGGGACAGGGTCTCCGATACGCAGTATTTT
CASSRDRVSDTQYF
>NA|TRBV30|TRBJ2-5|TRBD1
TGTGCCTGGAACGGCAGGGGGCTACAGGAGCAGTACTTC
CAWNGRGLQEQYF
>NA|TRBV9|TRBJ2-5|TRBD1
TGTGCCAGCAGTCCTTCGGGACAGGGGCAAGAGACCCAGTACTTC
CASSPSGQGQETQYF
>NA|TRBV6-1|TRBJ2-7|TRBD2
TGTGCCAGCAGCCGAAGCTCTAGCGGGGACTACGAGCAGTACTTC
CASSRSSSGDYEQYF
>few|TRBV5-6|TRBJ2-3|NA
TGTGCCAGCGCCATAGCGGTTTGGGATACGCAGTATTTT
CASAIAVWDTQYF
>NA|TRBV11-2|TRBJ1-2|NA
TGTGCCAGCAGCTTACGGCAGGGATCGGAGGGCTACACCTTC
CASSLRQGSEGYTF
>few|TRBV2|TRBJ1-6|NA
TGTGCCAGCAGTGTAGGGGATTCACCCCTCCACTTT
CASSVGDSPLHF
>NA|TRBV5-8|TRBJ1-1|NA
TGTGCCAGCAGCTTGGGTAGGGGCAACACTGAAGCTTTCTTT
CASSLGRGNTEAFF
>NA|TRBV6-5|TRBJ1-1|NA
TGTGCCAGCAGTACCCTAGTGAACACTGAAGCTTTCTTT
CASSTLVNTEAFF
>NA|TRBV4-3|TRBJ2-7|NA
TGCGCCAGCAGCCAAGAAGCATCCACCTTTAGAGAGCAGTACTTC
CASSQEASTFREQYF
>NA|TRBV27|TRBJ2-1|NA
TGTGCCAGCCGCGCTTGGGGGGACGACAATGAGCAGTTCTTC
CASRAWGDDNEQFF
>NA|TRBV29-1|TRBJ2-3|NA
TGCAGCGTTGAAGAGGACTCGTCGCAGTTGGATACGCAGTATTTT
CSVEEDSSQLDTQYF
>NA|TRBV7-9|TRBJ2-3|TRBD2
TGTGCCAGCAGCCCCAGTACGGCGGGGGGGAATAAGTATTTT
CASSPSTAGGNKYF
>NA|TRBV9|TRBJ2-3|TRBD2
TGTGCCAGCAGCGTAGAAATAGCGGGGGGGCTTGTAGGCACAGATACGCAGTATTTT
CASSVEIAGGLVGTDTQYF
>NA|TRBV5-1|TRBJ1-1|NA
TGCGCCAGCACTTTGGAGGGGGGGGCGAGCACTGAAGCTTTCTTT
CASTLEGGASTEAFF
>NA|TRBV27|TRBJ1-1|NA
TGTGCCAGCAGTTCAACCAGACCTTGGGGAGGCTTAGGCACTGAAGCTTTCTTT
CASSSTRPWGGLGTEAFF
>NA|TRBV10-3|TRBJ1-3|NA
TGTGCCATCAGTCCGGACAGCACTGGAAACACCATATATTTT
CAISPDSTGNTIYF
>NA|TRBV15|TRBJ2-3|NA
TGTGCCACCAGCAAGGGACAGCCGGAGGGCACGCAGTATTTT
CATSKGQPEGTQYF
>NA|TRBV5-4|TRBJ1-2|TRBD1
TGTGCCAGCAGCTTGGGGGGGGACAGAGACTATGGCTACACCTTC
CASSLGGDRDYGYTF
>NA|TRBV11-2|TRBJ1-1|NA
TGTGCCAGCAGCTTAGTCCAGGACACTGAAGCTTTCTTT
CASSLVQDTEAFF
>NA|TRBV7-9|TRBJ2-2|TRBD1
TGTGCCAGCAGCTACAGCAGGGGGCCGAATATTGGGACCGGGGAGCTGTTTTTT
CASSYSRGPNIGTGELFF
>NA|TRBV7-2|TRBJ2-3|TRBD2
TGTGCCAGCAGCCCCCGACTAGCGGGGTTCACAGATACGCAGTATTTT
CASSPRLAGFTDTQYF
>few|TRBV15|TRBJ1-3|NA
TGTGCCACCAGCAGAGACGGAGGGCTGGGAAACACCATATATTTT
CATSRDGGLGNTIYF
>NA|TRBV5-4|TRBJ2-7|TRBD2
TGTGCCAGCAGCTTGGGCGGTGCGGGGGGGCACCCCTACGAGCAGTACTTC
CASSLGGAGGHPYEQYF
>once|TRBV4-1|TRBJ1-5|NA
TGCGCCAGCAGCCTCAGTATAGGGGGCAATCAGCCCCAGCATTTT
CASSLSIGGNQPQHF
>NA|TRBV7-9|TRBJ1-2|TRBD1
TGTTCCAGCAGCTTATCCCAGGGGGCCTTTAACTATGGCTACACCTTC
CSSSLSQGAFNYGYTF
>NA|TRBV19|TRBJ1-6|TRBD1
TGTGCCAGTACCACGACAGGGAATTCACCCCTCCACTTT
CASTTTGNSPLHF
>NA|TRBV7-6|TRBJ1-6|NA
TGTGCTAGCAGCTTAGCGATGGGGAGGCAAGGGTCACCCCTCCACTTT
CASSLAMGRQGSPLHF
>NA|TRBV9|TRBJ2-7|NA
TGTGCCAGCAGCGTAGGGGTTGGCGGGGGCAGCTACGAGCAGTACTTC
CASSVGVGGGSYEQYF
>NA|TRBV11-2|TRBJ2-1|NA
TGTGCCAGCAGCTTAGAAGGGGCCCCCCGTGAGCAGTTCTTC
CASSLEGAPREQFF
>NA|TRBV5-1|TRBJ1-3|NA
TGCGCCAGCAGCTATACTGGAGTCGGCTCTGGAAACACCATATATTTT
CASSYTGVGSGNTIYF
>NA|TRBV13|TRBJ2-2|NA
TGTGCCAGCAGCTTAACCGGGGAGCTGTTTTTC
CASSLTGELFF